The clone carrying this T cell receptor beta chain was picked up one time. This table comes from immunoSEQ multiplex PCR, and its TCRdb copy is limited to in-frame clones, with some not included. The sample contains roughly 76,000 clones, over 75% of which appear only once. The sample comes from a study of OX40 agonist ivuxolimab in advanced cancers. Overall study: Ivuxolimab, which is an agonistic anti-OX40 (CD134) antibody, was administered to the patients. Enrollees could have had prior anti-PD-1, anti-PD-L1 or anti-CTLA-4 therapy, which roughly 40% had received. Every 2 weeks, ivuxolimab was infused into the patients intravenously at between 0.01 and 10 mg/kg.

The J segment lost 8 bases and the V segment lost 1 base, leaving 4 bases of the junction unmatched. The CDR3 consists of 15 residues. Germline CDR1 is SGHVS and CDR2 is FQNEAQ. This receptor was obtained from an adult with an advanced solid tumor such as melanoma, head and neck, liver or kidney cancer. The chain employs TRBV7-8 and TRBJ1-4; 10 bases map to TRBD1. The sample was CD4+ or CD8+ T cells sorted from blood, taken in a trial of the OX40 agonist ivuxolimab. CDR3 bases: TGTGCCAGCAGCTTAGTCAGGACAGGGGGGGAAAAACTGTTTTTT. Protein: CASSLVRTGGEKLFF.